This T cell receptor (beta chain) was captured in a study of blood T cell repertoires in COVID-19. In the study overall: The samples span acute and convalescent COVID-19 from the United States, Italy and Spain. T cells, B-cell-depleted T cells, or PBMCs supplied cDNA or gDNA.

Patients at the Seattle site were enrolled during active infection and followed longitudinally. As originally analysed: Reference gene primer amplification gave estimated nucleated cell counts. Repertoires were generated with immunoSEQ multiplex PCR, while TCRdb's copy carries only in-frame clones and drops some. Clone size and the V and J calls come from that table; the DNA yielded D and trimming. Among about 70,000 clones, roughly four fifths were seen once, and the ten largest hold approximately 7%. The sequence derives from a man aged 25-40 years with COVID-19, enrolled during active disease. Sequencing used peripheral blood.

CDR3 DNA sequence: TGTGCCAGCAGCGGGACACAGTCCTACGAGCAGTACTTC. Protein sequence: CASSGTQSYEQYF. This chain joins TRBV2 and TRBJ2-7; D possibly corresponds to TRBD1 (6 bases). Germline V CDR1 and CDR2: SNHLY, FYNNEI. V lost 6 bases and J 1 base, leaving 10 bases between the germline ends. The CDR3 is 13 amino acids.